These 22 T cell receptor beta chains came from one sample sequenced in a study of breast tumors, draining lymph nodes, adjacent tissues. TCRdb redid the calling of the multiplex PCR reads with MiXCR, one entry per CDR3 protein. The data contain 250,000 or so distinct CDR3 sequences, around 30% of them seen just once; the ten biggest clones take up around 1%. The lymph nodes were axillary draining lymph nodes from breast cancer patients. The specimen was axillary lymph node tissue. The receptors here all came from a female donor with breast cancer. Some clones in this sample may be carry-over from other donors' samples.

Ten or more counts support this clonotype. The chain carries TRBV5-1 and TRBJ2-2; 7 bases are shared with TRBD2. This CDR3 has 15 amino acids. Looked up from germline, CDR1 is SGHRS and CDR2 is YFSETQ. Trimming at V came to 3 bases and at J to 5 bases, leaving 7 bases not matched to a gene. The CDR3, as DNA: TGCGCCAGCAGCTCCACTAGCGTGGTGACCGGGGAGCTGTTTTTT. Its translation is CASSSTSVVTGELFF.

This clonotype was counted ten times or more. The gene calls are TRBV7-8 and TRBJ2-1, with unresolved D. Trimming left V 2 bases short and J 4 bases short, with 12 bases between. Germline-derived CDR1 and CDR2 are SGHVS and FQNEAQ. CDR3 length: 15 amino acids. In DNA, the CDR3 is TGTGCCAGCAGCTTATGGGGATTTGTGTACAATGAGCAGTTCTTC. Residues: CASSLWGFVYNEQFF.

This clonotype was observed at least ten times. The chain recombines TRBV7-9 with TRBJ2-1; either TRBD1 or TRBD2 may supply D (5 bases each). Per the germline V gene, CDR1 is SEHNR and CDR2 is FQNEAQ (reference sequence). The CDR3 sequence is 15 residues long. Trimming removed 2 bases at V and 5 bases at J, with 13 bases between. CDR3 sequence: CASSLRGARDNEQFF. Here the CDR3 DNA reads TGTGCCAGCAGCTTACGAGGGGCACGAGACAATGAGCAGTTCTTC.

This clonotype was detected a few times. A much more abundant neighbour one base away suggests this may be a read error. The CDR3 end shows no conserved phenylalanine or tryptophan, and so a read error is likely. The J gene is TRBJ2-7, the V gene TRBV9; D ambiguous. Trimming left V 0 bases short and J 4 bases short, with 11 bases between. Germline V gives CDR1 SGDLS, CDR2 YYNGEE. The CDR3 consists of 14 residues. CDR3 protein: CASSVGRVGYEQYL. The CDR3 nucleotides are TGTGCCAGCAGCGTAGGTAGGGTGGGGTACGAGCAGTACCTC.

This clonotype has only a few counts. The chain is built from TRBV30 and TRBJ1-2, with D unclear. The V gene's germline CDR1 is GTSNPN and CDR2 SVGIG (reference sequence). The CDR3 spans 14 residues. V was trimmed by 4 bases and J by 0 bases, leaving 12 bases between them. The CDR3 nucleotides are TGTGCCTGGAAAAGGGCCGGGGCTAACTATGGCTACACCTTC. It is translated as CAWKRAGANYGYTF. The full variable domain, in which reference TRBV30 and TRBJ1-2 provide the parts outside the CDR3, is SQTIHQWPATLVQPVGSPLSLECTVEGTSNPNLYWYRQAAGRGLQLLFYSVGIGQISSEVPQNLSASRPQDRQFILSSKKLLLSDSGFYLCAWKRAGANYGYTFGSGTRLTVV.

The V call is TRBV9, the J call TRBJ2-4; 8 bases are shared with TRBD1. The DNA matches TRBJ2-1 better at its end, which makes the J call doubtful. CDR3 length equals 14 residues. Germline V gives CDR1 SGDLS, CDR2 YYNGEE. As DNA, the CDR3 is TGTGCCAGCAGCGCCAAGAACAGGGGGTACATTCAGTTCTTC. Protein: CASSAKNRGYIQFF.

This clonotype was detected once. A much larger clone is a single base away; this may be a read error. The rearrangement joins TRBV25-1 to TRBJ1-4; perhaps TRBD1 as D (6 bases). The germline V gene has CDR1 MGHDK and CDR2 SYGVNS. CDR3 length equals 15 residues. The CDR3 nucleotides read TGTGCCAGCACCGAACGAGGGGGAACTAATGCAAAACTGTTTTTT. Its protein product is CASTERGGTNAKLFF.

This clonotype has ten or more counts. The chain has TRBV9 and TRBJ2-3, with a weak D call TRBD2 (6 bases). The ends were cut back, 0 bases at V and 7 bases at J, with 15 bases in the middle. This CDR3 contains 15 residues. Germline V gene data show CDR1 as SGDLS and CDR2 as YYNGEE. The CDR3 protein is CASSVESGAMHTQYF. The CDR3 region has the DNA TGTGCCAGCAGCGTAGAATCGGGAGCGATGCATACGCAGTATTTT.

The table lists this clonotype with many counts. The V call is TRBV29-1, the J call TRBJ2-1, with 13 bases aligning to TRBD2. The CDR3 sequence is 14 residues long. J lost 4 bases, V lost 7 bases, and 4 bases had no gene match. Germline V gene lookup returns CDR1 SQVTM and CDR2 ANQGSEA. The CDR3 loop reads CSAQTSGGYNEQFF. Here the CDR3 DNA reads TGCAGCGCCCAGACTAGCGGGGGGTACAATGAGCAGTTCTTC.

Many counts were recorded for this clonotype. CDR3 in amino acids: CASLIAGGSEQYF. The DNA of the CDR3 is TGTGCCAGCCTCATAGCGGGGGGCTCCGAGCAGTACTTC. This chain uses TRBV13 with TRBJ2-7; 10 positions match TRBD2. Germline trimming cut 8 bases from V and 6 bases from J; bases unmatched to any gene: 7. Germline-derived CDR1 and CDR2 are PRHDT and FYEKMQ (reference sequence). This CDR3 comprises 13 residues. Filled out from reference TRBV13 and TRBJ2-7, the complete variable domain reads AAGVIQSPRHLIKEKRETATLKCYPIPRHDTVYWYQQGPGQDPQFLISFYEKMQSDKGSIPDRFSAQQFSDYHSELNMSSLELGDSALYFCASLIAGGSEQYFGPGTRLTVT.

This clonotype was counted between two and nine times. This sequence joins TRBV30 and TRBJ2-7; no reliable D call. Trimming cost V 2 bases and J 4 bases, with 12 bases left between them. This CDR3 has 13 amino acids. Per germline, CDR1 GTSNPN and CDR2 SVGIG (reference sequence). CDR3 sequence reads: CAWSTRQIYEQYF. The CDR3, as DNA: TGTGCCTGGAGTACCCGCCAAATATACGAGCAGTACTTC.

This clonotype was found many times. The rearrangement links TRBV7-8 to TRBJ2-3, with 12 bases matching TRBD2. The germline CDR1 and CDR2 sequences are SGHVS and FQNEAQ. There are 17 residues in the CDR3. After removal of 2 bases from V and 4 bases from J, the junction contained 7 bases not matched to a gene. The CDR3 loop reads CASSLNARLAGADTQYF. CDR3 in DNA: TGTGCCAGCAGCTTAAATGCTAGACTAGCGGGGGCAGATACGCAGTATTTT. The whole variable domain, filled in from reference TRBV7-8 and TRBJ2-3, reads GAGVSQSPRYKVAKRGQDVALRCDPISGHVSLFWYQQALGQGPEFLTYFQNEAQLDKSGLPSDRFFAERPEGSVSTLKIQRTQQEDSAVYLCASSLNARLAGADTQYFGPGTRLTVL.

This clonotype has just a few counts. V gene TRBV2 combines with J gene TRBJ1-1, with a weak D call TRBD1 (5 bases). Germline V gene data show CDR1 as SNHLY and CDR2 as FYNNEI. The CDR3 length is 13 residues. V was clipped by 3 bases and J by 1 base, with 6 bases between them. The CDR3, as DNA: TGTGCCAGCAGTGACAGGGAGAACACTGAAGCTTTCTTT. Its protein is CASSDRENTEAFF.

Worth noting for this clonotype: This CDR3 is missing its conserved last phenylalanine or tryptophan, likely due to a read error. V is TRBV6-2 or TRBV6-3 and J is TRBJ2-1; TRBD2 agrees at 12 bases. CDR1 and CDR2 from the germline V gene are MNHEY and SVGEGT. The CDR3 is made up of 14 amino acids. The V gene end was trimmed by 8 bases and the J gene end by 7 bases; junction bases not matched to a gene: 6. This CDR3 is CASQTSGRVNEQFS. Written as DNA, the CDR3 is TGTGCCAGCCAGACTAGCGGGAGAGTTAATGAGCAGTTCTCC.

The chain employs TRBV20-1 and TRBJ2-7; 7 nucleotides match TRBD2. This CDR3 region has 17 residues. V was clipped by 5 bases and J by 1 base; unmatched bases: 17. In germline, CDR1 is DFQATT, CDR2 SNEGSKA (reference sequence). The CDR3 loop is CSARTSAPPPRSYEQYF. The CDR3 coding sequence is TGCAGTGCTCGGACTAGTGCGCCACCCCCTCGGTCCTACGAGCAGTACTTC.

On this clonotype: The CDR3 end shows no conserved phenylalanine or tryptophan, and so a read error is likely. It is unclear where the CDR3 begins or ends on the DNA, so no DNA is shown, and the CDR3 is as TCRdb lists it. The rearrangement links TRBV6-5 to TRBJ2-6; TRBD2 reflects the table's D call only, with no check against the DNA. The CDR3 spans 10 residues, counting both ends. Germline lookup yields CDR1 MNHEY and CDR2 SVGAGI. This chain's CDR3 is CASRPSGGNT.

This clonotype has at least ten counts. The rearrangement joins TRBV4-2 to TRBJ2-2; 12 bases line up with TRBD2. Germline V CDR1 and CDR2: LGHNA, YNFKEQ. J gave up 6 bases and V 0 bases, and 5 bases lay outside the gene matches. The CDR3 sequence is 17 residues long. CDR3 sequence (DNA): TGTGCCAGCAGCCAAGAACCTAGCGGGAGGGGCGCCGGGGAGCTGTTTTTT. This codes for CASSQEPSGRGAGELFF.

This clonotype has ten or more counts. J is TRBJ2-7 and V is TRBV12-3 or TRBV12-4; TRBD2 matches 10 bases. CDR3 length equals 13 residues. V was pared by 5 bases and J by 7 bases, with 5 bases of the junction left unmatched. CDR3 in amino acids: CASSGGLAREQYF. CDR3 bases: TGTGCCAGCAGTGGGGGACTAGCGAGGGAGCAGTACTTC.

In its sample, this clonotype was seen a few times. The V call is TRBV6-1, the J call TRBJ2-2; D is uncertain. There are 14 residues in the CDR3. The V gene lost 2 bases and the J gene lost 3 bases, with 7 bases spanning the gap. Germline V gene sequence: CDR1 MNHNS, CDR2 SASEGT. CDR3 region: CASSEYYYTGELFF. The CDR3 DNA sequence: TGTGCCAGCAGTGAATACTACTACACCGGGGAGCTGTTTTTT.

Comment on this clonotype: Because the CDR3 is missing its conserved closing phenylalanine or tryptophan, this is likely a read error. This chain's CDR3 is CSVDLGRAVHNEQFS. CDR3 nucleotide sequence: TGCAGCGTTGATCTCGGGAGGGCCGTACACAATGAGCAGTTCTCC. The chain employs TRBV29-1 and TRBJ2-1; 8 positions match TRBD2. After removal of 3 bases from V and 5 bases from J, the junction contained 9 bases not matched to a gene. In germline, CDR1 is SQVTM, CDR2 ANQGSEA. This CDR3 has 15 amino acids.

The chain links TRBV11-2 to TRBJ2-3; 10 nucleotides agree with TRBD2. The CDR3 has 14 amino acids. J gave up 5 bases and V 10 bases, and 9 bases lay outside the gene matches. Germline V CDR1 and CDR2: SGHAT, FQNNGV. The CDR3 DNA is TGTGCCACAGAAAGCGGGAGGGCCCAAGATACGCAGTATTTT. Its translation: CATESGRAQDTQYF.

Only a few counts were recorded for this clonotype. This chain uses TRBV20-1 with TRBJ2-5; D possibly corresponds to TRBD1 (6 bases). Germline V gene sequence: CDR1 DFQATT, CDR2 SNEGSKA (reference sequence). CDR3 length equals 12 residues. Trimming removed 4 bases from V and 6 bases from J, with 12 bases in between. The CDR3 DNA reads as TGCAGTGCTAACAGGGTCGATAAGACCCAGTACTTC. Its translation: CSANRVDKTQYF.